Each of the 13 T cell receptor beta chains below was sequenced from the same sample in a study of cytomegalovirus exposure and HLA in healthy donors. It was with 60 Vbeta and 13 Jbeta primers that the PCR ran. The protocol was immunoSEQ multiplex PCR, while the TCRdb copy is restricted to in-frame clones and leaves out a portion. This sample has more than 95,000 clones, with over 60% found just once. The specimen sequenced was PBMCs. Receptors were obtained from a woman aged 18-29 years in good health and CMV-seropositive.

The rearrangement joins TRBV20-1 to TRBJ2-3; D is uncertain. The length of the CDR3 is 11 residues. With 6 bases removed from V and 6 bases from J, the gap between germline ends came to 10 bases. Germline lookup yields CDR1 DFQATT and CDR2 SNEGSKA (reference sequence). The CDR3 sequence is CSAGPGDTQYF. The CDR3 DNA follows: TGCAGTGCCGGCCCCGGGGATACGCAGTATTTT.

The sample holds one count of this clone. The V gene is TRBV25-1, the J gene TRBJ2-3, with 8 nucleotides matching TRBD1. After removal of 5 bases from V and 1 base from J, the junction contained 5 bases not matched to a gene. The CDR3 totals 15 residues. CDR1 is MGHDK, CDR2 SYGVNS, per germline. Here the CDR3 reads CASSIQTGGTDTQYF. DNA of the CDR3: TGTGCCAGCAGTATTCAGACAGGGGGCACAGATACGCAGTATTTT.

The CDR3 nucleotides are TGCAGCGTTTCTAGACAGGGGAAAAACACCATATATTTT. Protein product: CSVSRQGKNTIYF. This sequence joins TRBV29-1 and TRBJ1-3; 8 nucleotides line up with TRBD1. The CDR3 runs 13 residues. Germline lookup yields CDR1 SQVTM and CDR2 ANQGSEA. Trimming removed 5 bases from V and 6 bases from J; junction bases left unmatched: 6. The whole variable domain, remainder taken from reference TRBV29-1 and TRBJ1-3, is SAVISQKPSRDICQRGTSLTIQCQVDSQVTMMFWYRQQPGQSLTLIATANQGSEATYESGFVIDKFPISRPNLTFSTLTVSNMSPEDSSIYLCSVSRQGKNTIYFGEGSWLTVV.

This clone occurred once. The chain uses TRBV27 and TRBJ2-1; TRBD1 agrees at 12 bases. Germline assignment: CDR1 MNHEY and CDR2 SMNVEV (reference sequence). The junction had 10 bases not matched to a gene; V was cut back by 8 bases and J by 14 bases. The CDR3 length is 13 residues. CDR3 amino acids: CASGPGQGAREFF. The CDR3 DNA reads as TGTGCCAGCGGCCCGGGACAGGGGGCGCGGGAGTTCTTC.

This sequence joins TRBV27 and TRBJ2-7, with no clear D. The CDR3 covers 14 residues. CDR1 and CDR2 (germline): MNHEY, SMNVEV (reference sequence). The V end lost 5 bases, the J end lost 0 bases, and 11 bases lay between the germline ends. The CDR3 DNA reads as TGTGCCAGCAGTAATGGCGGAAGCTCCTACGAGCAGTACTTC. It yields the protein CASSNGGSSYEQYF.

In its sample, this clone was seen a few times. This chain connects TRBV29-1 to TRBJ1-1; the D gene is possibly TRBD1 (5 bases). Trimming took 6 bases from V and 4 from J, leaving 15 bases between them. In germline, CDR1 is SQVTM, CDR2 ANQGSEA. The CDR3 length is 13 residues. CDR3 sequence: CSVGLNLGTEAFF. As DNA, the CDR3 is TGCAGCGTGGGGCTAAACCTGGGCACTGAAGCTTTCTTT.

The rearrangement links TRBV19 to TRBJ2-2; 12 nucleotides agree with TRBD2. The germline V gene encodes CDR1 LNHDA and CDR2 SQIVND (reference sequence). J was trimmed by 5 bases and V by 3 bases; bases with no gene match: 13. The CDR3 is 19 residues long. CDR3 nucleotide sequence: TGTGCCAGTAGTATCTGGCTAGCGGGAGGGCCGATCGGGACCGGGGAGCTGTTTTTT. Protein product: CASSIWLAGGPIGTGELFF.

This sequence joins TRBV9 and TRBJ1-3; TRBD1 is a possible D gene (5 bases). The CDR3 spans 16 residues. Deletions cut 0 bases from V and 0 bases from J, with 10 bases between. Per germline, CDR1 SGDLS and CDR2 YYNGEE. The CDR3 DNA reads TGTGCCAGCAGCGTAGCCGTTAGGGGCTCTGGAAACACCATATATTTT. Amino acid sequence: CASSVAVRGSGNTIYF.

The chain recombines TRBV27 with TRBJ2-2, with TRBD2 matching 7 bases. With V trimmed by 0 bases and J by 2 bases, 3 bases remained unmatched. The CDR3 is 16 residues long. Looked up from germline, CDR1 is MNHEY and CDR2 is SMNVEV (reference sequence). The CDR3 sequence: CASSLSPSGNTGELFF. CDR3 nucleotides: TGTGCCAGCAGTTTATCTCCTAGCGGCAACACCGGGGAGCTGTTTTTT.

The count of this clone is one. The gene calls are TRBV27 and TRBJ1-1; unclear D gene. The CDR3 loop spans 16 amino acids. Germline CDR1 reads MNHEY; CDR2 reads SMNVEV (reference sequence). V lost 0 bases to trimming and J lost 4 bases, with 15 bases between them. CDR3 DNA sequence: TGTGCCAGCAGTTTATCGGGCTATGGTTTGTTCACTGAAGCTTTCTTT. Translating gives CASSLSGYGLFTEAFF.

V usage is TRBV27 and J usage is TRBJ2-1; 10 bases are a match to TRBD1. Germline V gene data show CDR1 as MNHEY and CDR2 as SMNVEV (reference sequence). V was clipped by 5 bases and J by 8 bases; unmatched bases: 6. The CDR3 runs to 14 residues. Here the CDR3 reads CASSTGQGIDEQFF. CDR3 coding DNA: TGTGCCAGCAGTACGGGACAGGGGATAGATGAGCAGTTCTTC.

The CDR3 reads CASKVGERTYQETQYF. CDR3 DNA: TGCGCCAGCAAGGTCGGGGAGCGGACGTACCAAGAGACCCAGTACTTC. This sequence joins TRBV10-2 and TRBJ2-5, with D maybe TRBD2 (5 bases). Germline-derived CDR1 and CDR2 are WSHSY and SAAADI. The CDR3 extends over 16 amino acids. V was pared by 7 bases and J by 0 bases, with 18 bases between.

The chain has TRBV5-6 and TRBJ1-2; D perhaps matches TRBD1 (5 bases). CDR3 length: 14 amino acids. V was trimmed by 6 bases and J by 4 bases, leaving 16 bases between them. Germline CDR1 and CDR2: SGHDT and YYEEEE. This chain's CDR3 is CASIMGGESYGYTF. The CDR3 coding sequence is TGTGCCAGCATCATGGGGGGGGAAAGCTATGGCTACACCTTC.